These T cell receptor beta chains were read from a single sample in a study of cytomegalovirus exposure and HLA in healthy donors. The protocol was immunoSEQ multiplex PCR, while the TCRdb copy is restricted to in-frame clones and leaves out a portion. The profile shows roughly 70,000 clones, 75% of them singletons. The sequenced sample was PBMCs. Receptors were obtained from a man aged 65 to 79 in good health and CMV-seronegative. CDR3s include the opening cysteine and the closing phenylalanine or tryptophan. The order of the fields is D gene, J gene, V gene, clone size, CDR3 DNA, CDR3 protein. The D gene is left open where the match is weak. Size is omitted from some rows. Given values are once, few, many or a class for expanded clones.

TRBD2,TRBJ2-7,TRBV11-3,-,TGTGCCAGCAGCTTCGGCGGGGGGGCCTACGAGCAGTACTTC,CASSFGGGAYEQYF
-,TRBJ1-6,TRBV30,-,TGTGCCTGGAGTGTAATGATAGTAAGGGGGTATTCACCCCTCCACTTT,CAWSVMIVRGYSPLHF
TRBD2,TRBJ2-7,TRBV7-7,-,TGTGCTAGCAGCGACGGACTAGCGGGAATGGGGGAGCAGTACTTC,CASSDGLAGMGEQYF
-,TRBJ1-1,TRBV28,-,TGTGCCAGCAGGGGGGGGGTCACTGAAGCTTTCTTT,CASRGGVTEAFF
-,TRBJ2-7,TRBV21-1,-,TGTGCCAGCAGCAGGGGACACCCCGCCGGCGAGCAGTACTTC,CASSRGHPAGEQYF
-,TRBJ1-1,TRBV27,-,TGTGCCAGCAGTTCCCTGAGCTGGGGAGTCGGTCTAAACACTGAAGCTTTCTTT,CASSSLSWGVGLNTEAFF
-,TRBJ2-1,TRBV27,few,TGTGCCAGCAGTTCTGACCGCGGTTACAATGAGCAGTTCTTC,CASSSDRGYNEQFF
-,TRBJ1-2,TRBV28,few,TGTGCCAGCGGGGCCTCAAACTATGGCTACACCTTC,CASGASNYGYTF
-,TRBJ2-5,TRBV29-1,few,TGCAGCGCGCAGACTTTTGGGTCAGAGACCCAGTACTTC,CSAQTFGSETQYF
-,TRBJ1-1,TRBV7-2,-,TGTGCCAGCAGCTTACAGGGTACGAACACTGAAGCTTTCTTT,CASSLQGTNTEAFF
-,TRBJ1-3,TRBV6-5,-,TGTGCCAGCAGTTACTCGGGGCGCTCTGGAAACACCATATATTTT,CASSYSGRSGNTIYF
-,TRBJ1-1,TRBV5-8,-,TGTGCCAGCAGCTTGGAATGGGGCAGGATGAACACTGAAGCTTTCTTT,CASSLEWGRMNTEAFF
-,TRBJ2-3,TRBV2,-,TGTGCCCGAAAGCGTGGGGATACGCAGTATTTT,CARKRGDTQYF
-,TRBJ1-2,TRBV28,-,TGTGCCAGCAGTTCTGTGGGGGGTAACTATGGCTACACCTTC,CASSSVGGNYGYTF
-,TRBJ1-2,TRBV29-1,-,TGCAGCGTTGTGGGCAGGACTAACTATGGCTACACCTTC,CSVVGRTNYGYTF
-,TRBJ2-1,TRBV11-1,-,TGTGCCAGCAGCGTACATGATGAGCAGTTCTTC,CASSVHDEQFF
TRBD1,TRBJ2-2,TRBV5-1,few,TGCGCCAGCAGCTTAAGACAGGGGACCGGGGAGCTGTTTTTT,CASSLRQGTGELFF
-,TRBJ2-7,TRBV6-5,-,TGTGCCAGCAGGCCCCTCACAGGTTCCTACGAGCAGTACTTC,CASRPLTGSYEQYF
-,TRBJ2-7,TRBV6-1,-,TGTGCCAGCGGTCCAAGCCCCTACGAGCAGTACTTC,CASGPSPYEQYF
-,TRBJ2-4,TRBV5-1,-,TGCGCCAGCAGGGGGGCAGGGGACAAAAACATTCAGTACTTC,CASRGAGDKNIQYF
TRBD1,TRBJ1-1,TRBV30,few,TGTGCCTGGAGTTCACAGGGGGACACTGAAGCTTTCTTT,CAWSSQGDTEAFF
TRBD1,TRBJ1-3,TRBV6-5,-,TGTGCCAGCAGTTACTCGACAGGGGCCGGAAACACCATATATTTT,CASSYSTGAGNTIYF
TRBD2,TRBJ2-7,TRBV28,-,TGTGCCAGCAGTGAGGGACTAGCGGGGGAGTACGAGCAGTACTTC,CASSEGLAGEYEQYF
-,TRBJ2-1,TRBV7-8,-,TGTGCCAGCAGCTTTTCGGGAACCTACAATGAGCAGTTCTTC,CASSFSGTYNEQFF
-,TRBJ2-1,TRBV18,-,TGTGCCAGCTCACCAGCGGTCGAGCAGTTCTTC,CASSPAVEQFF
-,TRBJ1-5,TRBV6-1,-,TGTGCCAGCAGTGAAGTTCCCGTCCAGCCCCAGCATTTT,CASSEVPVQPQHF
TRBD1,TRBJ1-1,TRBV6-5,few,TGTGCCAGCAGTTACGGACAGGCGAACACTGAAGCTTTCTTT,CASSYGQANTEAFF
-,TRBJ2-3,TRBV5-4,-,TGTGCCAGCAGCTTCGTAGTGGAGCTAAGCACAGATACGCAGTATTTT,CASSFVVELSTDTQYF
-,TRBJ1-1,TRBV18,-,TGTGCCAGCTCCCCCGCGGGGCAGGAAGCTTTCTTT,CASSPAGQEAFF
-,TRBJ2-7,TRBV28,once,TGTGCCAGCATTTCGGGATCCTACGAGCAGTACTTC,CASISGSYEQYF
TRBD1,TRBJ2-2,TRBV11-2,-,TGTGCCAGCAGCTTAACAGGGGGACCCGGGGAGCTGTTTTTT,CASSLTGGPGELFF
TRBD2,TRBJ2-3,TRBV10-2,-,TGCGCCATCTCAATAAGCGGGAGGGCCTTAATTGACACAGATACGCAGTATTTT,CAISISGRALIDTDTQYF
-,TRBJ2-5,TRBV14,-,TGTGCCAGCAGCCAATACAGCTTACAAGAGACCCAGTACTTC,CASSQYSLQETQYF
TRBD1,TRBJ2-7,TRBV4-1,few,TGCGCCAGCAGCCTAGCCCCGGGACAGGGGGTCTCCGAGCAGTACTTC,CASSLAPGQGVSEQYF
-,TRBJ1-2,TRBV18,few,TGTGCCAGTAAAACCGGGTTCCTAGGAGGCTACACCTTC,CASKTGFLGGYTF
TRBD2,TRBJ2-1,TRBV18,-,TGTGCCAGCTCACCACCGGGGGGAGCGGGAGGGCCTTGGATCTTC,CASSPPGGAGGPWIF
-,TRBJ2-7,TRBV11-2,-,TGTGCCAGCAGCTTTGGGGGCTCCGAGCAGTACTTC,CASSFGGSEQYF
TRBD1,TRBJ1-1,TRBV5-4,few,TGTGCCAGCGAAACCAACAGGGGCGGTGGCGCTTTCTTT,CASETNRGGGAFF
-,TRBJ2-3,TRBV7-9,-,TGTGCCGGCAGCCCTGACAACACAGATACGCAGTATTTT,CAGSPDNTDTQYF
TRBD1,TRBJ1-2,TRBV9,few,TGTGCCAGCAGCGCGGGGACAGGGACCTATGCCTATGGCTACACCTTC,CASSAGTGTYAYGYTF
-,TRBJ1-1,TRBV7-2,-,TGTGCCAGCAGCCAAGGACCAAGACTAAACACTGAAGCTTTCTTT,CASSQGPRLNTEAFF
-,TRBJ1-3,TRBV6-1,-,TGTGCCAGCAGTGATACGGGAACTGGAAACACCATATATTTT,CASSDTGTGNTIYF
TRBD1,TRBJ2-5,TRBV7-9,-,TGTGCCAGCAGGGTGGGACAGGGGGAAGAGACCCAGTACTTC,CASRVGQGEETQYF
TRBD1,TRBJ2-3,TRBV10-2,-,TGCGCCAGCAGTGAGACAGGGGTTCCCACAGATACGCAGTATTTT,CASSETGVPTDTQYF
-,TRBJ1-5,TRBV27,-,TGTGCCAGCAGTTTTCTGGGAGGGGGCAATCAGCCCCAGCATTTT,CASSFLGGGNQPQHF
TRBD1,TRBJ1-6,TRBV5-1,-,TGCGCCAGCAGCACCGGGACAGTTGATAATTCACCCCTCCACTTT,CASSTGTVDNSPLHF
-,TRBJ1-1,TRBV7-8,-,TGTGCCAGCAGCTTAGACATGAACACTGAAGCTTTCTTT,CASSLDMNTEAFF
-,TRBJ1-3,TRBV6-6,-,TGTGCCAGCAGTTATGCGGGACGGTTCTCTGGAAACACCATATATTTT,CASSYAGRFSGNTIYF
-,TRBJ1-3,TRBV7-9,-,TGTTCCAGCAGCTTAGAGACCGGGGGGCTTGGAAACACCATATATTTT,CSSSLETGGLGNTIYF
TRBD2,TRBJ2-7,TRBV11-2,-,TGTGCCAGCAGCTCCCAGCGGGGACCCTACGAGCAGTACTTC,CASSSQRGPYEQYF